This TCR beta chain was sequenced in a study of cytomegalovirus exposure and HLA in healthy donors. Overall study: Earlier results showed 90 million to 120 million unique TCR beta sequences derived from 150 million to 200 million T cells.

Germline CDR1 is SQVTM and CDR2 is ANQGSEA. The length of the CDR3 is 12 residues. V was clipped by 4 bases and J by 4 bases, with 7 bases between them. Primers included in the PCR were 60 Vbeta and 13 Jbeta primers. Sequenced by immunoSEQ multiplex PCR; TCRdb stores in-frame clones only, minus some. The profile shows about 55,000 clones, about 80% of them singletons. The study, taken as a whole, reports: Most TCR sequences proved rare, with some public TCRs found in many donors. Serostatus for CMV was the only available immune exposure information.

With respect to this clone: Its cognate antigen is unknown.

The source material was PBMCs. The chain couples TRBV29-1 to TRBJ2-2, with a tentative D call TRBD1 (6 bases). The origin of this receptor is a female donor in good health and CMV-seronegative. The CDR3 loop reads CSVAQGTGELFF. CDR3 in DNA: TGCAGCGTTGCACAGGGCACCGGGGAGCTGTTTTTT.